This T cell receptor beta chain was obtained from a study of T cells after yellow fever vaccination. On this clonotype: Its target is unknown.

Germline CDR1 KGHSH, CDR2 LQKENI. The germline V and J ends were trimmed by 1 base and 3 bases, with 14 bases remaining between them. CDR3 length equals 16 residues. Overall study findings and caveats: Detected again after the booster were most primary-vaccination clones, at nearly 97% CD4 and around 91% CD8. Weaker, the secondary response peaked sooner, at day 5 versus 15.

TCRdb redid the calling of the 5' RACE reads with MiXCR, one entry per CDR3 protein. The sample holds under 600,000 distinct CDR3 sequences, around a fifth seen once. The receptor was isolated from a man aged 18-30 years who received the YFV17D yellow fever vaccine. Sequences were derived from PBMCs, sampled 21 days after the first yellow fever vaccination. V usage is TRBV18 and J usage is TRBJ2-3, with D hard to call. The CDR3 DNA sequence: TGTGCCAGCTCACCACTCGCTGGGGTAATGACAGATACGCAGTATTTT. The encoded protein is CASSPLAGVMTDTQYF.